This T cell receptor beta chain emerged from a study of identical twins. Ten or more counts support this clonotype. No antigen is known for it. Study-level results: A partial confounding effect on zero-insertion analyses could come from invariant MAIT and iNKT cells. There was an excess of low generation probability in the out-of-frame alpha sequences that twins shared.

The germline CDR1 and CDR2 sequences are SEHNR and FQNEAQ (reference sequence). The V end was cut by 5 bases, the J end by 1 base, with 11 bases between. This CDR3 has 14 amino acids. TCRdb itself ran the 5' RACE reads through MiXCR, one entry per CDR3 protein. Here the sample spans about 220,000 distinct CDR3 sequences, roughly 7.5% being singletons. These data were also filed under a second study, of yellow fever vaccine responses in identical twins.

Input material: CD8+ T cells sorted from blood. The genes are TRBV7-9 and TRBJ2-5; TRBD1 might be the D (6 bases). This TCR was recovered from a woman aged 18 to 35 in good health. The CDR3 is CASSPDRIQETQYF. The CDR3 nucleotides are TGTGCCAGCAGCCCCGACAGGATCCAAGAGACCCAGTACTTC. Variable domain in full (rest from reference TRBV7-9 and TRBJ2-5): DTGVSQNPRHKITKRGQNVTFRCDPISEHNRLYWYRQTLGQGPEFLTYFQNEAQLEKSRLLSDRFSAERPKGSFSTLEIQRTEQGDSAMYLCASSPDRIQETQYFGPGTRLLVL.